A single sample gave rise to the 18 T cell receptor beta chains below, sequenced in a study of blood T cells in healthy people across ages. A second PCR of roughly 7 to 11 cycles used a sample-barcoded 5' primer and a J-beta primer mix. Each CDR3 protein is one row after TCRdb ran MiXCR on the 5' RACE reads. The repertoire consists of 1.2 million to 1.5 million distinct CDR3 sequences, with roughly 45% occurring once and the leading ten covering roughly 8.2%. Source material: blood. The receptors were sampled from a woman aged 18-29 years in good health.

The chain is built from TRBV20-1 and TRBJ2-7; TRBD2 aligns across 13 bases. This CDR3 region has 15 residues. The V gene's germline CDR1 is DFQATT and CDR2 SNEGSKA (reference sequence). Trimming took 6 bases from V and 4 from J; bases not matched to a gene: 9. CDR3 nucleotides: TGCAGTGCCTCCTGGACTAGCGGGAGTGGTTACGAGCAGTACTTC. Amino acids: CSASWTSGSGYEQYF.

The gene calls are TRBV4-1 and TRBJ2-2; D not resolved. The CDR3 spans 13 residues. Germline CDR1 is MGHRA and CDR2 is YSYEKL. V was clipped by 0 bases and J by 6 bases, with 5 bases between them. In DNA, the CDR3 is TGCGCCAGCAGCCAAGACGCCGCCGGGGAGCTGTTTTTT. Translation: CASSQDAAGELFF.

This clonotype was seen a handful of times. The chain uses TRBV7-9 and TRBJ2-3; D is unclear. Germline loops: CDR1 SEHNR, CDR2 FQNEAQ (reference sequence). The V and J ends lost 2 bases and 6 bases respectively, with 12 bases between them. The CDR3 sequence is 14 residues long. The chain's CDR3 is CASSLSSWTDTQYF. The CDR3 DNA reads TGTGCCAGCAGCTTAAGCTCCTGGACCGATACGCAGTATTTT.

This clonotype has ten or more counts. The V gene is TRBV27, the J gene TRBJ2-7, with TRBD2 as a possible D gene (7 bases). Germline V gene sequence: CDR1 MNHEY, CDR2 SMNVEV (reference sequence). This CDR3 has 14 residues. Trimming pared 3 bases from V and 2 bases from J, leaving 11 bases between. CDR3 amino acids: CASSFGGGAYEQYF. CDR3 DNA: TGTGCCAGCAGTTTCGGCGGGGGCGCCTACGAGCAGTACTTC.

The chain recombines TRBV18 with TRBJ2-7; 11 positions agree with TRBD2. CDR1 KGHSH and CDR2 LQKENI come from the germline V gene. This CDR3 is 14 amino acids long. V was clipped by 3 bases and J by 5 bases; unmatched bases: 3. This chain's CDR3 is CASSPGLAVHEQYF. The CDR3 nucleotides read TGTGCCAGCTCACCGGGACTAGCGGTCCACGAGCAGTACTTC.

This clonotype was observed a handful of times. Here the CDR3 reads CASSFQPGDQREAYEQYF. The CDR3 nucleotides are TGCGCCAGCAGCTTTCAACCGGGAGATCAGCGGGAGGCCTACGAGCAGTACTTC. The J gene is TRBJ2-7, the V gene TRBV5-1; 9 bases agree with TRBD2. With V trimmed by 2 bases and J by 2 bases, 14 bases remained unmatched. CDR1 is SGHRS, CDR2 YFSETQ, per germline. This CDR3 is built from 18 residues.

V is TRBV7-2 and J is TRBJ2-7, with 7 positions matching TRBD2. Per germline, CDR1 SGHTA and CDR2 FQGNSA. The CDR3 is made up of 14 amino acids. V lost 2 bases to trimming and J lost 3 bases; unmatched junction nucleotides: 4. The CDR3 region is CASSLWASGYEQYF. The CDR3 DNA follows: TGTGCCAGCAGCTTATGGGCTAGCGGCTACGAGCAGTACTTC.

This clonotype has more than one count but fewer than ten. The rearrangement uses TRBV3-1 and TRBJ1-2; TRBD1 is a possible D gene (6 bases). CDR1 LGHDT and CDR2 YNNKEL come from the germline V gene (reference sequence). This CDR3 is 14 amino acids long. Trimming removed 3 bases from V and 2 bases from J, with 10 bases in between. The CDR3 bases are TGTGCCAGCAGCCACGGGGGGGCCAACTATGGCTACACCTTC. This translates into CASSHGGANYGYTF. Full variable domain (outside the CDR3, taken from reference TRBV3-1 and TRBJ1-2): DTAVSQTPKYLVTQMGNDKSIKCEQNLGHDTMYWYKQDSKKFLKIMFSYNNKELIINETVPNRFSPKSPDKAHLNLHINSLELGDSAVYFCASSHGGANYGYTFGSGTRLTVV.

J is TRBJ2-7 and V is TRBV20-1, with a possible D match to TRBD1 (5 bases). Trimming pared 2 bases from V and 3 bases from J, leaving 17 bases between. This CDR3 is built from 15 residues. Germline lookup yields CDR1 DFQATT and CDR2 SNEGSKA (reference sequence). The CDR3 DNA is TGCAGTGCTAGAACCAGAGACAGTATTATCTACGAGCAGTACTTC. Protein product: CSARTRDSIIYEQYF.

This sequence joins TRBV10-3 and TRBJ1-2; D not resolved. This CDR3 spans 15 amino acids. Germline V lookup: CDR1 ENHRY, CDR2 SYGVKD. V shed 3 bases and J shed 3 bases, with 14 bases lying between them. This CDR3 reads CAISDSGRLDYGYTF. CDR3 in DNA: TGTGCCATCAGTGATTCGGGGAGGCTGGACTATGGCTACACCTTC.

This clonotype has just a few counts. The V gene is TRBV25-1, the J gene TRBJ2-3; D is undetermined. From germline, CDR1 is MGHDK and CDR2 SYGVNS. Trimming stripped 4 bases from V and 6 bases from J, with 11 bases between. This CDR3 region has 13 residues. The CDR3 sequence: CASSVRRGDTQYF. As DNA, the CDR3 is TGTGCCAGCAGTGTTAGGCGTGGGGATACGCAGTATTTT.

This clonotype showed up just a few times. The rearrangement joins TRBV3-1 to TRBJ2-7; D call uncertain. CDR3 length equals 11 residues. Trimming cost V 0 bases and J 8 bases, with 5 bases left between them. Germline-derived CDR1 and CDR2 are LGHDT and YNNKEL (reference sequence). CDR3 sequence: CASSQDLQQYF. Here the CDR3 DNA reads TGTGCCAGCAGCCAAGATCTCCAGCAGTACTTC.

Only a few counts were recorded for this clonotype. The chain recombines TRBV3-1 with TRBJ2-5; 12 bases fit TRBD2. Germline assignment: CDR1 LGHDT and CDR2 YNNKEL (reference sequence). This CDR3 has 12 amino acids. With V trimmed by 6 bases and J by 10 bases, 3 bases remained unmatched. CDR3 bases: TGTGCCAGCAGTCGGACTAGCGGGGACCAGTACTTC. Residues: CASSRTSGDQYF.

A word on this clonotype: The missing conserved phenylalanine or tryptophan at the end of this CDR3 makes a read error likely. This rearrangement joins TRBV27 to TRBJ1-5; a possible D gene is TRBD1 (6 bases). Germline loops: CDR1 MNHEY, CDR2 SMNVEV (reference sequence). V shed 6 bases and J shed 4 bases, with 16 bases lying between them. This CDR3 is built from 15 residues. CDR3 amino acids: CASSLSSQGNQPQHL. The CDR3 region has the DNA TGTGCCAGCAGCCTCAGTTCCCAGGGGAATCAGCCCCAGCATCTT.

This clonotype was detected only a few times. The V gene is TRBV11-2, the J gene TRBJ2-7; 9 bases align to TRBD2. Trimming took 5 bases from V and 1 from J; bases not matched to a gene: 6. The CDR3 contains 15 residues. Germline V gives CDR1 SGHAT, CDR2 FQNNGV. CDR3 bases: TGTGCCAGCAGCGAGACTAGCGGACGTTCCTACGAGCAGTACTTC. Protein sequence: CASSETSGRSYEQYF.

CDR3 DNA sequence: TGTGCCAGCAGCTTAATGGGCGGGACAGGGTATGGCTACACCTTC. Its translation is CASSLMGGTGYGYTF. V and J are TRBV7-9 and TRBJ1-2, with 9 bases matching TRBD1. Germline CDR1 and CDR2: SEHNR and FQNEAQ (reference sequence). V shed 2 bases, J shed 5 bases, and the junction held 6 bases outside the gene matches. The length of the CDR3 is 15 residues.

The gene calls are TRBV20-1 and TRBJ2-5; the D is unclear. The germline CDR1 and CDR2 sequences are DFQATT and SNEGSKA (reference sequence). CDR3 size: 14 residues. V gave up 4 bases and J gave up 2 bases, with 14 bases separating them. CDR3: CSATLGSQQETQYF. The CDR3 DNA reads TGCAGTGCTACTCTCGGGTCACAGCAAGAGACCCAGTACTTC.

This clonotype was found a few times. The V call is TRBV5-1, the J call TRBJ2-7, with D possibly matching TRBD1 (6 bases). This CDR3 spans 14 amino acids. Germline CDR1 reads SGHRS; CDR2 reads YFSETQ. Deletions cut 0 bases from V and 4 bases from J, with 11 bases between. As DNA, the CDR3 is TGCGCCAGCAGCTTGGTAGGGGACAAATACGAGCAGTACTTC. It specifies CASSLVGDKYEQYF.